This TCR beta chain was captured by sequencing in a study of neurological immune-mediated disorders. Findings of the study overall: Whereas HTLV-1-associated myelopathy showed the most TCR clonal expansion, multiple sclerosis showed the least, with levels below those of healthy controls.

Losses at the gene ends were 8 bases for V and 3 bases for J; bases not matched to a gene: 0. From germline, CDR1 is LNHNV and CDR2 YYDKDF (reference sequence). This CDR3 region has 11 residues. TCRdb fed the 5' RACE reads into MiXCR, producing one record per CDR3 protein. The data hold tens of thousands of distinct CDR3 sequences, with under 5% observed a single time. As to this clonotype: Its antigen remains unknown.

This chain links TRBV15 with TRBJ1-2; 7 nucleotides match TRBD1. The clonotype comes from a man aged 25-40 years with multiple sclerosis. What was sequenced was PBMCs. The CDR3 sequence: CATGQDYGYTF. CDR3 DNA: TGTGCCACCGGACAGGACTATGGCTACACCTTC.